This record concerns one T cell receptor (beta chain) sequence. The antigen is unknown. The data belong to a study of cytomegalovirus exposure and HLA in healthy donors. Germline V gene data show CDR1 as SQVTM and CDR2 as ANQGSEA. Trimming at V came to 4 bases and at J to 6 bases, leaving 8 bases not matched to a gene. The CDR3 loop spans 13 amino acids. Whole-study results and caveats: The CMV antigen specificity of a few CMV-associated chains was confirmed through in vitro analysis.

The study ran its PCR with 60 Vbeta and 13 Jbeta primers. In the original workflow: Per a later analysis, the number of unique TCR beta chains was approximately 73 million, of which 9 million to 14 million were shared. TCRdb's copy holds only in-frame clones and misses some; the assay was immunoSEQ multiplex PCR. D and trimming come from the DNA, and the V and J calls and clone size come from that table. The table records approximately 200,000 clones, approximately 87% of them present only once. This chain joins TRBV29-1 and TRBJ2-7; 8 bases line up with TRBD2. This clonotype originated in a human donor in good health. The specimen sequenced was PBMCs. CDR3 sequence reads: CSVVTAGVSEQYF. DNA of the CDR3: TGCAGCGTTGTTACAGCGGGAGTTAGCGAGCAGTACTTC.